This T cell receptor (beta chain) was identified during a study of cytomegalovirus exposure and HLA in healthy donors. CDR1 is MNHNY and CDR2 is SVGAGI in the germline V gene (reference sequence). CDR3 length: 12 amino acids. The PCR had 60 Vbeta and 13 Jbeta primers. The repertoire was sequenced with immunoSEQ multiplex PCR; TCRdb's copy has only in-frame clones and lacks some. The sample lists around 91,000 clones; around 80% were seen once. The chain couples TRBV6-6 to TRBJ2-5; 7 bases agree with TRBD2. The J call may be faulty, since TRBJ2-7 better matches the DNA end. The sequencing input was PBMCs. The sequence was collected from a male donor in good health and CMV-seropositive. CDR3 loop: CASRAGDYEQYF. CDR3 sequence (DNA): TGTGCCAGCAGGGCGGGGGACTACGAGCAGTACTTC.